The clone carrying this T cell receptor beta chain was found a few times. Antigen unknown. Primers used in a second PCR of roughly 6 to 11 cycles were a sample-barcoded 5' primer and a J-beta primer mix. TCRdb ran MiXCR on the 5' RACE reads and lists one entry per CDR3 protein. Among some 900,000 distinct CDR3 sequences listed, about 44% were seen once. This specimen comes from a study of blood T cells in healthy people across ages. Study conclusions and caveats: Bulk PBMC profiling left naive and antigen-experienced comparisons inconclusive.

Staff drew around 10 milliliters of peripheral blood from each donor. V trimming: 4 bases; J trimming: 0 bases; junction bases outside the gene matches: 2. The CDR3 consists of 15 residues. Looked up from germline, CDR1 is SGHRS and CDR2 is YFSETQ. The chain links TRBV5-1 to TRBJ1-1, with TRBD1 matching over 11 bases. The sequenced sample was blood. The receptor was isolated from a man aged 25 to 40 in good health. CDR3 DNA sequence: TGCGCCAGCAGCGCGGGACAGGGGGTGAACACTGAAGCTTTCTTT. Protein product: CASSAGQGVNTEAFF.